The present T cell receptor (beta chain) was sequenced within a study of cytomegalovirus exposure and HLA in healthy donors. Study summary: The use of the same platform for the 110 or so validation repertoires and the roughly 670 first-cohort repertoires was reported by a later analysis.

Germline lookup yields CDR1 MNHEY and CDR2 SMNVEV (reference sequence). The length of the CDR3 is 15 residues. The V gene end was trimmed by 4 bases and the J gene end by 1 base; junction bases not matched to a gene: 6. Study-wide findings and caveats: TCR beta chains numbering more than 150 were designated cytomegalovirus-associated.

Assay used: immunoSEQ multiplex PCR; TCRdb lists only in-frame clones, some missing. The data contain about 160,000 clones, almost 85% of them singletons. With regard to this clone: What it binds is unknown.

The sequence derives from a man aged 25-45 years in good health and CMV-seropositive. The chain has TRBV27 and TRBJ2-5, with 7 nucleotides matching TRBD1. Source material: PBMCs. In nucleotides, the CDR3 is TGTGCCAGCAGTTCAAGGAACAGGGGCCAAGAGACCCAGTACTTC. It is translated as CASSSRNRGQETQYF.